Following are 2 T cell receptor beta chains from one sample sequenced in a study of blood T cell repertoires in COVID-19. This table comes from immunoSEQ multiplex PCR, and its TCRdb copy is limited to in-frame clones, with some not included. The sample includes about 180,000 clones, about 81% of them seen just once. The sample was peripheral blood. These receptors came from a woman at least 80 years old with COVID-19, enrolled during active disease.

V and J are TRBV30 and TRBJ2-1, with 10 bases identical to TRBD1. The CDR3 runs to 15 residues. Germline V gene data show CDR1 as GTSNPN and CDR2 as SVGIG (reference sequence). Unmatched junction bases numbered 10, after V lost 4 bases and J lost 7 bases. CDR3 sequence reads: CAWTQGQGFWNEQFF. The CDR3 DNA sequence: TGTGCCTGGACCCAGGGACAGGGGTTCTGGAATGAGCAGTTCTTC.

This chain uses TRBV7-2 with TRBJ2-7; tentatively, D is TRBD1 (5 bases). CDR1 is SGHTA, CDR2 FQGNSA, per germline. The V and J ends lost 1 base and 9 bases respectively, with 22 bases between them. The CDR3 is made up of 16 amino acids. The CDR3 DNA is TGTGCCAGCAGCTTAGGGGCAGGGTTGGGCAATACCGGGCAGTACTTC. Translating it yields CASSLGAGLGNTGQYF.